The 11 T cell receptor beta chains below come from one sample, sequenced in a study of shared clonotypes between healthy human individuals. The data were produced by immunoSEQ multiplex PCR, yet TCRdb's version contains in-frame clones alone and is incomplete. Altogether 550,000 to 850,000 clones are present, 74% being singletons, with the ten largest covering more than 1.5%. What was sequenced was memory CD4+ T cells sorted from blood. This sample's subset: CD45RA-negative fraction. These receptors were obtained from a woman aged 25 to 39 in good health.

The chain combines TRBV6-1 with TRBJ2-7; 10 nucleotides line up with TRBD2. The germline V gene encodes CDR1 MNHNS and CDR2 SASEGT. CDR3 length equals 15 residues. V lost 3 bases, J lost 8 bases, and 10 bases stayed unmatched. The CDR3 spells CASSEGTSGTTQQYF. The CDR3 coding sequence is TGTGCCAGCAGTGAGGGAACTAGCGGGACTACGCAGCAGTACTTC.

Ten or more counts support this clone. CDR3: CASSSQSVETQYF. In DNA form, the CDR3 reads TGCGCCAGCAGCAGCCAGTCGGTAGAGACCCAGTACTTC. The rearrangement uses TRBV5-1 and TRBJ2-5; unclear D gene. Germline loops: CDR1 SGHRS, CDR2 YFSETQ. V gave up 4 bases and J gave up 4 bases, with 11 bases separating them. The CDR3 runs to 13 residues.

This clone was seen only a few times. The V gene is TRBV6-5, the J gene TRBJ1-4; D is ambiguous. Germline V gene data show CDR1 as MNHEY and CDR2 as SVGAGI. This CDR3 has 13 amino acids. Trimming shortened V by 9 bases and J by 5 bases, and 13 bases separated the two germline ends. CDR3 nucleotides: TGTGCCAGTTCTCGGACCGTAAATGAAAAACTGTTTTTT. This translates into CASSRTVNEKLFF.

The chain links TRBV6-5 to TRBJ2-7; TRBD2 matches 10 bases. V shed 7 bases, J shed 4 bases, and the junction held 10 bases outside the gene matches. CDR1 and CDR2 (germline): MNHEY, SVGAGI. This CDR3 spans 15 amino acids. The CDR3 loop reads CASNTRTSGRYEQYF. As DNA, the CDR3 is TGTGCCAGCAACACCCGGACTAGCGGAAGATACGAGCAGTACTTC.

This sequence joins TRBV18 and TRBJ1-1; D may be TRBD1 (6 bases). CDR3 length: 13 residues. Looked up from germline, CDR1 is KGHSH and CDR2 is LQKENI. V was clipped by 6 bases and J by 10 bases, with 18 bases between them. This CDR3 is CASSPAGGGRAFF. Written as DNA, the CDR3 is TGTGCCAGCTCCCCCGCGGGGGGCGGGCGAGCTTTCTTT.

This clone showed up just a few times. V gene TRBV5-1 combines with J gene TRBJ2-5; 9 nucleotides match TRBD2. V shed 3 bases, J shed 1 base, and the junction held 4 bases outside the gene matches. The germline V gene has CDR1 SGHRS and CDR2 YFSETQ. The CDR3 runs to 15 residues. The CDR3 spells CASSSLTSGQETQYF. The DNA for the CDR3 is TGCGCCAGCAGCTCCCTGACTAGCGGCCAAGAGACCCAGTACTTC.

The V call is TRBV30, the J call TRBJ2-5; TRBD1 matches at 9 bases. Germline V gene lookup returns CDR1 GTSNPN and CDR2 SVGIG (reference sequence). The CDR3 consists of 14 residues. J lost 6 bases, V lost 0 bases, and 5 bases had no gene match. The DNA of the CDR3 is TGTGCCTGGAGTGTTGGGACAGGGAAAAAGACCCAGTACTTC. Amino acid sequence: CAWSVGTGKKTQYF.

This clone was recorded many times. The chain links TRBV5-1 to TRBJ1-2; perhaps TRBD1 as D (5 bases). The CDR3 is 13 residues long. Per germline, CDR1 SGHRS and CDR2 YFSETQ. The V gene lost 4 bases and the J gene lost 7 bases, with 14 bases spanning the gap. CDR3 in DNA: TGCGCCAGCAGCCAGGGACCGGGAACTGGCTACACCTTC. Its translation: CASSQGPGTGYTF. The entire variable domain, with the rest obtained from reference TRBV5-1 and TRBJ1-2, is as follows: KAGVTQTPRYLIKTRGQQVTLSCSPISGHRSVSWYQQTPGQGLQFLFEYFSETQRNKGNFPGRFSGRQFSNSRSEMNVSTLELGDSALYLCASSQGPGTGYTFGSGTRLTVV.

The V call is TRBV5-1, the J call TRBJ1-1; maybe TRBD1 (5 bases). Germline CDR1 SGHRS, CDR2 YFSETQ. The CDR3 loop spans 13 amino acids. V lost 7 bases and J 2 bases, leaving 12 bases between the germline ends. The CDR3 DNA sequence: TGCGCCAGCGGCTCGGGGGATAACACTGAAGCTTTCTTT. Its protein product is CASGSGDNTEAFF.

The chain has TRBV7-9 and TRBJ1-1; maybe TRBD1 (6 bases). Trimming pared 0 bases from V and 7 bases from J, leaving 15 bases between. Germline lookup yields CDR1 SEHNR and CDR2 FQNEAQ (reference sequence). The CDR3 contains 15 residues. CDR3 DNA sequence: TGTGCCAGCAGCTTAGCCCAGGGGCCGCCGGGTGAAGCTTTCTTT. Its protein is CASSLAQGPPGEAFF.

The chain has TRBV2 and TRBJ1-2; 8 nucleotides match TRBD1. V lost 6 bases and J lost 2; bases outside the gene matches: 11. The CDR3 covers 16 residues. Looked up from germline, CDR1 is SNHLY and CDR2 is FYNNEI. The CDR3 reads CASSERMGQANYGYTF. CDR3 nucleotides: TGTGCCAGCAGCGAAAGAATGGGACAGGCGAACTATGGCTACACCTTC.